This T cell receptor (beta chain) appears in the sequencing data of a study of chemoradiotherapy in HPV16-positive cancers. Samples were taken several times over chemoradiotherapy. The trim removed 1 base at V and 5 bases at J, leaving 5 bases unmatched. The CDR3 has 15 residues. CDR1 SGHDT and CDR2 YYEEEE come from the germline V gene. Here immunoSEQ multiplex PCR was the method, and the copy in TCRdb shows in-frame clones only, minus some. Altogether about 8,100 clones are present, 55% to 75% being singletons, with the ten largest covering around 20%. This sequence originates from a human donor with HPV-associated anogenital cancer. J is TRBJ2-1 and V is TRBV5-6, with 8 bases matching TRBD2. Sample collection occurred from a patient who underwent chemoradiotherapy. CDR3 residues: CASSLRAGGHNEQFF. Here the CDR3 DNA reads TGTGCCAGCAGCTTGCGGGCGGGGGGCCACAATGAGCAGTTCTTC.